What follows are 14 T cell receptor beta chains derived from one specimen sequenced in a study of glioma-infiltrating T cells. TCR alpha and beta CDR3 regions were amplified from RNA using iRepertoire nested multiplex PCR. Each CDR3 protein gets one entry after TCRdb re-called the multiplex PCR reads with MiXCR. The table records around 180,000 distinct CDR3 sequences, roughly 45% of them present only once. Sequencing used glioma tissue, nonneoplastic brain tissue, or PBMCs (not recorded which). These receptor sequences come from a human donor with low-grade glioma or glioblastoma, undergoing nonglioma brain surgery, or in good health (not recorded which).

This clonotype has only a few counts. This rearrangement joins TRBV9 to TRBJ2-3; 7 nucleotides agree with TRBD1. The germline gives CDR1 SGDLS, CDR2 YYNGEE. The V gene end was trimmed by 1 base and the J gene end by 4 bases; junction bases not matched to a gene: 6. The CDR3 consists of 15 residues. CDR3 nucleotides: TGTGCCAGCAGCGTATCAGGGGGAGACGCAGATACGCAGTATTTT. Translation: CASSVSGGDADTQYF. The full variable domain, with the rest looked up from reference TRBV9 and TRBJ2-3, is DSGVTQTPKHLITATGQRVTLRCSPRSGDLSVYWYQQSLDQGLQFLIQYYNGEERAKGNILERFSAQQFPDLHSELNLSSLELGDSALYFCASSVSGGDADTQYFGPGTRLTVL.

In this sample, this clonotype turned up a few times. The V and J genes are TRBV11-2 and TRBJ2-7; 7 nucleotides line up with TRBD1. V shed 4 bases, J shed 4 bases, and the junction held 4 bases outside the gene matches. In germline, CDR1 is SGHAT, CDR2 FQNNGV. The CDR3 covers 13 residues. CDR3 amino acids: CASSSTGRYEQYF. In DNA form, the CDR3 reads TGTGCCAGCAGCTCGACAGGGCGGTACGAGCAGTACTTC. Looking up the rest from reference TRBV11-2 and TRBJ2-7 gives the full variable domain: EAGVAQSPRYKIIEKRQSVAFWCNPISGHATLYWYQQILGQGPKLLIQFQNNGVVDDSQLPKDRFSAERLKGVDSTLKIQPAKLEDSAVYLCASSSTGRYEQYFGPGTRLTVT.

The chain carries TRBV29-1 and TRBJ2-1; 10 nucleotides agree with TRBD1. From germline, CDR1 is SQVTM and CDR2 ANQGSEA. Trimming cost V 1 base and J 3 bases; bases outside gene matches: 0. This CDR3 region has 14 residues. CDR3 coding DNA: TGCAGCGTTGAAGGGGACAGGGGCTACAATGAGCAGTTCTTC. Translation: CSVEGDRGYNEQFF.

This clonotype has ten or more counts. The chain is built from TRBV20-1 and TRBJ2-7; 7 bases map to TRBD2. Trimming at V came to 0 bases and at J to 0 bases, leaving 5 bases not matched to a gene. Germline CDR1 DFQATT, CDR2 SNEGSKA (reference sequence). This CDR3 has 15 amino acids. The CDR3: CSARDLAVFSYEQYF. CDR3 DNA sequence: TGCAGTGCTAGAGATCTAGCGGTATTCTCCTACGAGCAGTACTTC.

This clonotype has more than one count but fewer than ten. V gene TRBV28 combines with J gene TRBJ2-7, with D possibly being TRBD1 (8 bases). Germline V gives CDR1 MDHEN, CDR2 SYDVKM. The CDR3 is made up of 15 amino acids. V was pared by 11 bases and J by 0 bases, with 20 bases between. The CDR3 spells CACGEGQVLSYEQYF. CDR3 sequence (DNA): TGTGCCTGTGGGGAGGGACAGGTACTCTCCTACGAGCAGTACTTC.

V usage is TRBV20-1 and J usage is TRBJ2-7, with D unclear. The germline V gene encodes CDR1 DFQATT and CDR2 SNEGSKA (reference sequence). The length of the CDR3 is 14 residues. Trimming stripped 6 bases from V and 3 bases from J, with 18 bases between. The CDR3 loop reads CSAVPETADYEQYF. The CDR3 bases are TGCAGTGCCGTACCCGAGACGGCAGACTACGAGCAGTACTTC.

A word on this clonotype: Germline is not matched at one junction end, which may reflect a read error. This chain joins TRBV27 and TRBJ1-1; perhaps TRBD1 as D (6 bases). CDR1 is MNHEY, CDR2 SMNVEV, per germline (reference sequence). The CDR3 totals 14 residues. This CDR3 is CSSSFRGVNTEAFF. CDR3 sequence (DNA): TGTTCCAGCAGTTTCAGGGGTGTGAACACTGAAGCTTTCTTT.

The rearrangement joins TRBV6-4 to TRBJ2-2; no firm D call. The CDR3 spans 14 residues. Germline CDR1 reads MRHNA; CDR2 reads SNTAGT. V gave up 3 bases and J gave up 4 bases, with 9 bases separating them. CDR3 nucleotide sequence: TGTGCCAGCAGTGATTCGGCCAGCACCGGGGAGCTGTTTTTT. Its protein product is CASSDSASTGELFF.

This clonotype was observed at least ten times. This chain joins TRBV19 and TRBJ2-1; TRBD2 matches at 9 bases. V dropped 4 bases and J dropped 5; count of bases not matched to a gene: 3. CDR1 is LNHDA, CDR2 SQIVND, per germline (reference sequence). The CDR3 totals 14 residues. As DNA, the CDR3 is TGTGCCAGTAGTAGGACTAGCGTCGACAATGAGCAGTTCTTC. Translation gives CASSRTSVDNEQFF.

The gene calls are TRBV18 and TRBJ2-1; 13 nucleotides agree with TRBD2. Per the germline V gene, CDR1 is KGHSH and CDR2 is LQKENI. V shed 4 bases, J shed 7 bases, and the junction held 4 bases outside the gene matches. The CDR3 is 15 amino acids. The CDR3 region is CASSQRTSGSNEQFF. The CDR3 coding sequence is TGTGCCAGCTCACAACGGACTAGCGGGAGTAATGAGCAGTTCTTC.

This clonotype has a single count. At one end, the junction sequence differs from germline, possibly due to a read error. J is TRBJ1-6 and V is TRBV15; D is unresolved. The CDR3 extends over 15 amino acids. The germline V gene encodes CDR1 LNHNV and CDR2 YYDKDF (reference sequence). The CDR3 bases are TGTGCCACCAGCAGAGTGACGATAGAAAATTCACCCATCCACTTT. Translated, it gives CATSRVTIENSPIHF.

This chain joins TRBV7-2 and TRBJ2-3; D possibly matches TRBD1 or TRBD2 (5 bases each). V was cut by 1 base and J by 2 bases, with 22 bases left in between. This CDR3 region has 19 residues. CDR1 is SGHTA and CDR2 is FQGNSA in the germline V gene. Here the CDR3 reads CASSLVWGTKAETTDTQYF. CDR3 DNA sequence: TGTGCCAGCAGCTTAGTATGGGGGACGAAGGCGGAAACCACAGATACGCAGTATTTT.

The CDR3 spells CGCGASLFNEQFF. The CDR3 DNA reads as TGTGGCTGCGGCGCGAGTTTATTCAATGAGCAGTTCTTC. The chain combines TRBV6-2 or TRBV6-3 with TRBJ2-1; D gene uncertain. The CDR3 is 13 residues long. Germline assignment: CDR1 MNHEY and CDR2 SVGEGT.

V gene TRBV29-1 combines with J gene TRBJ2-5; D not resolved. Germline V gene sequence: CDR1 SQVTM, CDR2 ANQGSEA. V was trimmed by 0 bases and J by 4 bases, leaving 9 bases between them. This CDR3 comprises 13 residues. For the CDR3, the DNA is TGCAGCGTTGAAGATGTGGCTCCAGAGACCCAGTACTTC. It encodes CSVEDVAPETQYF.